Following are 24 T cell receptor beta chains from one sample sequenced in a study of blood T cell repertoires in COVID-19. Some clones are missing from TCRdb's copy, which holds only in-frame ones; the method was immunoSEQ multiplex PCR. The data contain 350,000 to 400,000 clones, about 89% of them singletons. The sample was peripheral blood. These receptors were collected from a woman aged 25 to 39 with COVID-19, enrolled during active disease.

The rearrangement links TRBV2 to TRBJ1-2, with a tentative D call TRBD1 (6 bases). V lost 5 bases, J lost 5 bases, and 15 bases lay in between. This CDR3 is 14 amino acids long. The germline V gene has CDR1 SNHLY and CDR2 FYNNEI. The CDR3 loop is CASSLNRDGYGYTF. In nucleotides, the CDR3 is TGTGCCAGCAGTCTAAACAGGGACGGTTATGGCTACACCTTC.

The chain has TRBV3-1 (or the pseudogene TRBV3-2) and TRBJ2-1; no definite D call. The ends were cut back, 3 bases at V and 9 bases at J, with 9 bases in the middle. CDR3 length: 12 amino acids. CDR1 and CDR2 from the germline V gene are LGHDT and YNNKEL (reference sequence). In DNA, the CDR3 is TGTGCCAGCAGCCAGACTCTTGCTGAGCAGTTCTTC. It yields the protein CASSQTLAEQFF.

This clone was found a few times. The CDR3 here is CASSQQGDTYGYTF. CDR3 coding DNA: TGTGCCAGCAGTCAGCAAGGGGACACCTATGGCTACACCTTC. The gene calls are TRBV6-5 and TRBJ1-2; tentatively, D is TRBD1 (6 bases). The germline V and J ends were trimmed by 5 bases and 4 bases, with 14 bases remaining between them. The CDR3 contains 14 residues. Germline CDR1 reads MNHEY; CDR2 reads SVGAGI.

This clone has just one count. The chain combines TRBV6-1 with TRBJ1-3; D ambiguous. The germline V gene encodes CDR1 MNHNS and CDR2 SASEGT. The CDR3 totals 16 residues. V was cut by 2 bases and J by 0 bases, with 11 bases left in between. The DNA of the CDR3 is TGTGCCAGCAGTGAATTTAGCCCGAGCTCTGGAAACACCATATATTTT. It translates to CASSEFSPSSGNTIYF.

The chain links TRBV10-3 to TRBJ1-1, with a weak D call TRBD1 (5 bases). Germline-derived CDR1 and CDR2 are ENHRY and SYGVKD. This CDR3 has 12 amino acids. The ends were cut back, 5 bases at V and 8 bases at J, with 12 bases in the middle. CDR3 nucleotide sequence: TGTGCCATCAGTCCAGAGGGGAGGGAAGCTTTCTTT. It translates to CAISPEGREAFF.

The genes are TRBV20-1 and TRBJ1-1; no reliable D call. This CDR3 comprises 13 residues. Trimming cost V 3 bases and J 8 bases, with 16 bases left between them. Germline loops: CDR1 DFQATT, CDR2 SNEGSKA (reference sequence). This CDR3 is CSASNMRSLEAFF. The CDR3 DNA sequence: TGCAGTGCTAGTAACATGCGGTCCTTAGAAGCTTTCTTT.

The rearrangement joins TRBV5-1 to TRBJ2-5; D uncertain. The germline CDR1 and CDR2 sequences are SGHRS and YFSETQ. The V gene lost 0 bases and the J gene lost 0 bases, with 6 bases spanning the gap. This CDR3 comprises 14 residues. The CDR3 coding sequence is TGCGCCAGCAGCTTGGTGGCGGACCAAGAGACCCAGTACTTC. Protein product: CASSLVADQETQYF.

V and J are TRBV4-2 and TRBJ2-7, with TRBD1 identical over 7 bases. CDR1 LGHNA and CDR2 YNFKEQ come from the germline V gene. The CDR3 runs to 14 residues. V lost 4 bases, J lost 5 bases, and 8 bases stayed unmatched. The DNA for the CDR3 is TGTGCCAGCAGCCCTCCGGGACAGCAGGACGAGCAGTACTTC. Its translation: CASSPPGQQDEQYF.

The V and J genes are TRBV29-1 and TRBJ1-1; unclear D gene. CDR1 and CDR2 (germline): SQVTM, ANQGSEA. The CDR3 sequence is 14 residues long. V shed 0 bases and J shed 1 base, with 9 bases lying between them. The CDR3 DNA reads TGCAGCGTTGAAGATTCGGCGGCGAACACTGAAGCTTTCTTT. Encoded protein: CSVEDSAANTEAFF. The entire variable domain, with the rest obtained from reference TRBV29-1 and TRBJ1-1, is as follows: SAVISQKPSRDICQRGTSLTIQCQVDSQVTMMFWYRQQPGQSLTLIATANQGSEATYESGFVIDKFPISRPNLTFSTLTVSNMSPEDSSIYLCSVEDSAANTEAFFGQGTRLTVV.

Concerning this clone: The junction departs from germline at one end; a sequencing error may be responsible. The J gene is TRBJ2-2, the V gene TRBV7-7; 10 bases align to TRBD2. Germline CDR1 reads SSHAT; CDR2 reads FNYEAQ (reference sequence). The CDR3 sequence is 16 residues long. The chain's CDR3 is CASSLSGGASTGELFF. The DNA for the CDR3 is TGTGCTAGCAGCTTGAGCGGGGGGGCGAGCACCGGGGAGCTGTTTTTT.

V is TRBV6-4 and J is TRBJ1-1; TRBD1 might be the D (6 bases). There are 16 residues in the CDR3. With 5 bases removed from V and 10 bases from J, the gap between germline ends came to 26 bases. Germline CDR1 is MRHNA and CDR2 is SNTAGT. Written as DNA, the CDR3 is TGTGCCAGCAGTAAAACCAACAGCCAGGGGCAGGGTGTAGCTTTCTTT. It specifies CASSKTNSQGQGVAFF.

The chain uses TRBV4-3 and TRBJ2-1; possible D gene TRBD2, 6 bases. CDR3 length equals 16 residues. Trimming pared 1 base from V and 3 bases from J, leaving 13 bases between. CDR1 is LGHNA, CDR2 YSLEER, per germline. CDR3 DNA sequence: TGCGCCAGCAGCCAAGGCGGCACCGGGAGCTACAATGAGCAGTTCTTC. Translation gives CASSQGGTGSYNEQFF.

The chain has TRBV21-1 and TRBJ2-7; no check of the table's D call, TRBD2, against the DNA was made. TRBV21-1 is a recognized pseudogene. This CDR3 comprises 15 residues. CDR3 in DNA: TGTGCCAGCAGCAAAGAGAGAAATTTATTCTACGAGCAGTACGTC. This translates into CASSKERNLFYEQYV.

CDR3 sequence: CASRPGQAYNEQFF. The CDR3 DNA follows: TGCGCCAGCAGGCCGGGACAGGCCTACAATGAGCAGTTCTTC. V is TRBV4-1 and J is TRBJ2-1; 8 bases align to TRBD1. After removal of 6 bases from V and 2 bases from J, the junction contained 3 bases not matched to a gene. Germline V gene sequence: CDR1 MGHRA, CDR2 YSYEKL. This CDR3 is built from 14 residues.

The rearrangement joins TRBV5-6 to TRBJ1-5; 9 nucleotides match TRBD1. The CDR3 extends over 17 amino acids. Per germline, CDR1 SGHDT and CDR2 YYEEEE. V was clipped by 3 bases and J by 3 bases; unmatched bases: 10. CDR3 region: CASSSTGTGPLNQPQHF. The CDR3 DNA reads TGTGCCAGCAGCTCTACCGGGACAGGGCCCCTCAATCAGCCCCAGCATTTT.

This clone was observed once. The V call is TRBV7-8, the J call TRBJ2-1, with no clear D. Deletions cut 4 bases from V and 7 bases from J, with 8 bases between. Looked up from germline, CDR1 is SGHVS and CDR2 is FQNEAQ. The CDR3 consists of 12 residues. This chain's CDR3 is CASSSSRNEQFF. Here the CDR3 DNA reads TGTGCCAGCAGCTCAAGTAGAAATGAGCAGTTCTTC.

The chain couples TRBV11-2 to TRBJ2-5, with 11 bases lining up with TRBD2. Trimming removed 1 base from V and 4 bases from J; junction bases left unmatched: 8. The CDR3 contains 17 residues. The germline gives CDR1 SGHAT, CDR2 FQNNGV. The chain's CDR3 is CASSLALYGLAGETQYF. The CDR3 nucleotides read TGTGCCAGCAGCTTAGCGCTTTACGGACTAGCGGGAGAGACCCAGTACTTC. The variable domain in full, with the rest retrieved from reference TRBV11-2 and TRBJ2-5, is EAGVAQSPRYKIIEKRQSVAFWCNPISGHATLYWYQQILGQGPKLLIQFQNNGVVDDSQLPKDRFSAERLKGVDSTLKIQPAKLEDSAVYLCASSLALYGLAGETQYFGPGTRLLVL.

The CDR3 nucleotides are TGTGCCAGCAACACAGGGGAATCCACCGGGGAGCTGTTTTTT. It is translated as CASNTGESTGELFF. The J gene is TRBJ2-2, the V gene TRBV6-4, with TRBD1 matching 7 bases. CDR3 size: 14 residues. Trimming at V came to 7 bases and at J to 4 bases, leaving 6 bases not matched to a gene. Germline lookup yields CDR1 MRHNA and CDR2 SNTAGT.

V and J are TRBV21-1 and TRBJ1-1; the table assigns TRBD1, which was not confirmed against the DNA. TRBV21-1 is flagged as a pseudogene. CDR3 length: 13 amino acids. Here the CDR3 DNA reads TGTGCCAGCAGCAAACACATACAGGGGCAAGCTTTCTTT. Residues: CASSKHIQGQAFF.

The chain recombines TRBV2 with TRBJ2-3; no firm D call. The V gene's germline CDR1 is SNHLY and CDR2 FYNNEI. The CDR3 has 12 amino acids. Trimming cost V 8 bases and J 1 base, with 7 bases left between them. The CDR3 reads CASLGGTDTQYF. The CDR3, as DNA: TGTGCCAGCCTAGGAGGCACAGATACGCAGTATTTT.

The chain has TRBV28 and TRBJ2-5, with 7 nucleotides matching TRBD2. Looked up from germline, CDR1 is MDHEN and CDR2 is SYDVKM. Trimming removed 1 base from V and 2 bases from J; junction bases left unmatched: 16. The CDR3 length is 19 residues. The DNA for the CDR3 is TGTGCCAGCAGTTTATTGGACCCTTCTCTAGCGGAGGTACAAGAGACCCAGTACTTC. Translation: CASSLLDPSLAEVQETQYF.

The CDR3 loop is CASSLGLTATSYNEQFF. CDR3 in DNA: TGTGCCAGCAGCTTAGGCCTGACAGCCACTTCCTACAATGAGCAGTTCTTC. The rearrangement joins TRBV7-2 to TRBJ2-1; D possibly corresponds to TRBD1 (5 bases). Per germline, CDR1 SGHTA and CDR2 FQGNSA. This CDR3 is 17 amino acids long. The V end was cut by 1 base, the J end by 1 base, with 14 bases between.

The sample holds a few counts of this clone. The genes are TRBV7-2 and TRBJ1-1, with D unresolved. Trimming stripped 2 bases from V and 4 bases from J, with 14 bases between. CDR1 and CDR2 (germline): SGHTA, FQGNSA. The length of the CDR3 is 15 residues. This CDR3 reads CASSLNPIRGTEAFF. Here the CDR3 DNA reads TGTGCCAGCAGCTTAAATCCCATAAGAGGCACTGAAGCTTTCTTT.

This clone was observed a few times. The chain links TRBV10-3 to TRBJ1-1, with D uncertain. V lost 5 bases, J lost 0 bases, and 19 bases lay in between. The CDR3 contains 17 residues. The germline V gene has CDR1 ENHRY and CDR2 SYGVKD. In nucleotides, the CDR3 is TGTGCCATCAGTACCACTAGTGTTCCTGGCATGAACACTGAAGCTTTCTTT. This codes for CAISTTSVPGMNTEAFF.